What follows are 18 T cell receptor beta chains derived from one specimen sequenced in a study of identifying expanded T cells in peripheral blood. The repertoire was sequenced with immunoSEQ multiplex PCR; TCRdb's copy has only in-frame clones and lacks some. Counted here are 100,000 to 150,000 clones, more than 80% occurring once; the ten biggest clones make up more than 2.5%. The sequenced material came from blood. These receptor sequences come from a person aged 18 to 75 in good health.

The CDR3 sequence: CASSLVSGANVLTF. CDR3 DNA: TGTGCCAGCAGCTTGGTCTCTGGGGCCAACGTCCTGACTTTC. The chain employs TRBV7-2 and TRBJ2-6; the D is unclear. Per germline, CDR1 SGHTA and CDR2 FQGNSA. CDR3 length equals 14 residues. Trimming pared 3 bases from V and 0 bases from J, leaving 3 bases between.

This chain links TRBV29-1 with TRBJ1-5; tentative D call: TRBD1 (6 bases). The CDR3 spans 13 residues. Trimming took 5 bases from V and 3 from J, leaving 11 bases between them. Looked up from germline, CDR1 is SQVTM and CDR2 is ANQGSEA. As DNA, the CDR3 is TGCAGCGTTCAGGGGACTTACAATCAGCCCCAGCATTTT. This encodes CSVQGTYNQPQHF.

The rearrangement links TRBV4-3 to TRBJ1-6, with TRBD1 as a possible D gene (5 bases). This CDR3 is 19 amino acids long. V was cut by 0 bases and J by 2 bases, with 17 bases left in between. The V gene's germline CDR1 is LGHNA and CDR2 YSLEER. CDR3 region: CASSQDRQGGWTYNSPLHF. The CDR3 nucleotides read TGCGCCAGCAGCCAAGATCGGCAGGGAGGATGGACCTATAATTCACCCCTCCACTTT.

The rearrangement links TRBV11-2 to TRBJ1-3, with D maybe TRBD1 (5 bases). The CDR3 length is 16 residues. Germline V gene data show CDR1 as SGHAT and CDR2 as FQNNGV. Trimming took off 4 bases at V and 2 bases at J, with 15 bases between the two ends. CDR3 in DNA: TGTGCCAGCAGCTCGCTAGCGTGGGGGGCTGGAAACACCATATATTTT. Its protein is CASSSLAWGAGNTIYF.

The chain recombines TRBV4-3 with TRBJ2-1; the D gene is possibly TRBD2 (6 bases). Germline V gene lookup returns CDR1 LGHNA and CDR2 YSLEER. The CDR3 contains 13 residues. Trimming pared 1 base from V and 7 bases from J, leaving 8 bases between. CDR3 sequence: CASSQGRGNEQFF. CDR3 nucleotide sequence: TGCGCCAGCAGCCAAGGTCGGGGGAATGAGCAGTTCTTC.

Worth noting for this clone: A junction end diverges from the germline sequence, so it may reflect a read error. The CDR3 bases are TGTGCCAGCAGTTACTCAAGGGAGTCCTTCGAGCAGTACTTC. Protein product: CASSYSRESFEQYF. The chain links TRBV6-5 to TRBJ2-7; D is perhaps TRBD2 (5 bases). There are 14 residues in the CDR3. The germline CDR1 and CDR2 sequences are MNHEY and SVGAGI.

This chain uses TRBV7-9 with TRBJ1-1; no firm D call. The CDR3 covers 14 residues. Deletions cut 1 base from V and 1 base from J, with 7 bases between. Germline CDR1 is SEHNR and CDR2 is FQNEAQ (reference sequence). The CDR3 region has the DNA TGTGCCAGCAGCTTAGTTTCCGGGAACACTGAAGCTTTCTTT. Translated: CASSLVSGNTEAFF.

This clone was recorded once. The chain's CDR3 is CASSQDTGTGGYTF. CDR3 in DNA: TGCGCCAGCAGCCAAGACACCGGGACAGGAGGCTACACCTTC. This chain connects TRBV4-3 to TRBJ1-2, with TRBD1 matching 8 bases. Germline CDR1 LGHNA, CDR2 YSLEER. There are 14 residues in the CDR3. V gave up 0 bases and J gave up 8 bases; unmatched junction bases: 5.

The V gene is TRBV5-4, the J gene TRBJ2-5, with no clear D. The CDR3 has 13 residues. CDR1 SGHNT and CDR2 YYREEE come from the germline V gene (reference sequence). Trimming pared 0 bases from V and 3 bases from J, leaving 6 bases between. The CDR3 loop is CASSLVGEETQYF. The CDR3 nucleotides are TGTGCCAGCAGCTTGGTGGGCGAAGAGACCCAGTACTTC.

The CDR3 nucleotides read TGTGCCAGCAGTTTTATCGGAGAAGAAGTACTTATGGGCAATCAGCCCCAGCATTTT. Translation: CASSFIGEEVLMGNQPQHF. The rearrangement joins TRBV27 to TRBJ1-5; D is ambiguous. Trimming shortened V by 3 bases and J by 2 bases, and 23 bases separated the two germline ends. The length of the CDR3 is 19 residues. The germline V gene encodes CDR1 MNHEY and CDR2 SMNVEV (reference sequence).

In the case of this clone: Other nucleotide sequences from this sample produce the same CDR3. This rearrangement joins TRBV11-2 to TRBJ2-1; D unresolved. This CDR3 has 13 amino acids. Trimming cost V 0 bases and J 3 bases, with 3 bases left between them. Germline V gives CDR1 SGHAT, CDR2 FQNNGV. Written as DNA, the CDR3 is TGTGCCAGCAGCTTAGAGAGCTACAATGAGCAGTTCTTC. Amino acids: CASSLESYNEQFF.

This rearrangement joins TRBV2 to TRBJ2-7; TRBD1 aligns across 10 bases. Trimming at V came to 6 bases and at J to 9 bases, leaving 8 bases not matched to a gene. CDR3 length: 13 amino acids. Germline CDR1 and CDR2: SNHLY and FYNNEI. The DNA of the CDR3 is TGTGCCAGCAGCGGGACAGGGGTCGTTGTGCAGTACTTC. The encoded protein is CASSGTGVVVQYF.

Many counts were recorded for this clone. The chain combines TRBV18 with TRBJ2-1; D possibly corresponds to TRBD1 (6 bases). Germline loops: CDR1 KGHSH, CDR2 LQKENI. V lost 10 bases and J 7 bases, leaving 20 bases between the germline ends. There are 14 residues in the CDR3. In nucleotides, the CDR3 is TGTGCCACTACCAAATGGACAGTTACAAATGAGCAGTTCTTC. Its translation: CATTKWTVTNEQFF.

CDR3 in DNA: TGTGCCAGCAGCTTCCCCAGGGCTTACGGGGAGCTGTTTTTT. Amino acid sequence: CASSFPRAYGELFF. The chain is built from TRBV11-2 and TRBJ2-2, with D maybe TRBD1 (5 bases). The V end lost 3 bases, the J end lost 7 bases, and 12 bases lay between the germline ends. The CDR3 totals 14 residues. Germline loops: CDR1 SGHAT, CDR2 FQNNGV.

This chain uses TRBV25-1 with TRBJ2-5; TRBD2 agrees at 10 bases. This CDR3 comprises 17 residues. Trimming at V came to 5 bases and at J to 5 bases, leaving 14 bases not matched to a gene. Per the germline V gene, CDR1 is MGHDK and CDR2 is SYGVNS. The CDR3 DNA reads as TGTGCCAGCAGTCCGAGCGGGGGGGCCGGTTTGGAGGAGACCCAGTACTTC. Translated: CASSPSGGAGLEETQYF.

There are a few counts of this clone. The V gene is TRBV6-4, the J gene TRBJ2-3; no definite D call. Trimming pared 2 bases from V and 1 base from J, leaving 7 bases between. CDR3 length: 14 residues. Looked up from germline, CDR1 is MRHNA and CDR2 is SNTAGT. The CDR3 nucleotides are TGTGCCAGCAGTGACGGGGTTGGCACAGATACGCAGTATTTT. It encodes CASSDGVGTDTQYF.

This clone was recorded a few times. This sequence joins TRBV6-1 and TRBJ1-6; D is possibly TRBD1 (5 bases). Per germline, CDR1 MNHNS and CDR2 SASEGT. The CDR3 is 15 residues long. The V end lost 5 bases, the J end lost 9 bases, and 17 bases lay between the germline ends. The DNA for the CDR3 is TGTGCCAGCAGTCTCCCCCAGGGACCGGCTTCACCCCTCCACTTT. It specifies CASSLPQGPASPLHF.

V is TRBV6-5 and J is TRBJ2-7; D not certain. V was shortened by 4 bases and J by 6 bases, with 16 bases between the two germline ends. Germline values: CDR1 MNHEY, CDR2 SVGAGI. The CDR3 runs 14 residues. CDR3 nucleotide sequence: TGTGCCAGCAGTTGGGTCAGCCTCCACTCCGAGCAGTACTTC. Its translation: CASSWVSLHSEQYF.